This T cell receptor (beta chain) was recovered during a study of vaccination effects on CD4 cells after COVID-19. The study's findings and limits: Convalescent patients were scarce in the study, and it lacked early post-infection timepoints.

Here immunoSEQ multiplex PCR was the method, and the copy in TCRdb shows in-frame clones only, minus some. The sample lists about 28,000 clones, about 70% occurring once. Pools of viral peptides were used by the ViraFEST assay to expand antigen-specific CD4+ T cells ahead of sequencing. Isolating CD4+ T cells followed approximately 10 days of culture. The participants, recipients of two vaccine doses, got either BNT162b2 or mRNA-1273. Vaccine recipients had no previous SARS-CoV-2 infection; their nucleocapsid antibodies were negative. Half the medium was replaced with IL-2 medium on days 3 and 7. As for this clone: No antigen is known for it.

The CDR3 is made up of 15 amino acids. Germline V gene lookup returns CDR1 LNHNV and CDR2 YYDKDF (reference sequence). V lost 3 bases to trimming and J lost 0 bases; unmatched junction nucleotides: 4. V gene TRBV15 combines with J gene TRBJ2-7, with 8 bases identical to TRBD2. The sample in question was CD4+ T cells from PBMCs cultured with HCoV-NL63 spike peptides, obtained after COVID-19 vaccination. The receptor was isolated from a human donor who received a COVID-19 vaccine. As DNA, the CDR3 is TGTGCCACCAGCAGTCCCGGGACTAGCTCCTACGAGCAGTACTTC. This sequence encodes CATSSPGTSSYEQYF.